This is a list of T cell receptor beta chains from one sample in a study of cytomegalovirus exposure and HLA in healthy donors. Method: immunoSEQ multiplex PCR; TCRdb's copy keeps in-frame clones and lacks some. The sample shows 100,000 to 150,000 clones, 90% to 97% of them seen only once. Sequenced material: PBMCs. The receptors shown here come from a man between 18 and 29 years old in good health and CMV-seronegative. Both conserved end residues are part of each CDR3. Fields, in order: V gene, D gene, clone size, CDR3 protein. The D gene is left open where the match is weak. The size of a clone is reported for some rows only, either as once, few or many, or as a class for expanded clones.

V: TRBV7-9
D: TRBD2
size: .
CDR3: CASSLGGTSRRYYEQYF

V: TRBV19
D: .
size: .
CDR3: CASSPQITGNTIYF

V: TRBV4-2
D: TRBD2
size: .
CDR3: CASSPSGSRNEQFF

V: TRBV27
D: .
size: .
CDR3: CASSLLGDWPSEQYF

V: TRBV11-2
D: .
size: .
CDR3: CASSLEPRAYEQFF

V: TRBV11-2
D: TRBD2
size: .
CDR3: CASSLGSGGQETQYF

V: TRBV6-5
D: TRBD2
size: .
CDR3: CASRAGTSGRREQYF

V: TRBV7-2
D: TRBD1
size: .
CDR3: CASSLMTGTGGYEQYF

V: TRBV28
D: .
size: .
CDR3: CASSPGTRGYEQYF

V: TRBV30
D: TRBD1
size: once
CDR3: CAWSPGQGLYEQYF

V: TRBV29-1
D: TRBD2
size: .
CDR3: CSVTTSGSRETQYF

V: TRBV7-9
D: .
size: .
CDR3: CASSLGLAEAFF

V: TRBV28
D: TRBD1
size: .
CDR3: CASSSSGQGTGNTIYF

V: TRBV23-1
D: TRBD1
size: .
CDR3: CASSQSRGMKSRDRARGYTF

V: TRBV7-2
D: TRBD1
size: .
CDR3: CASSLARPDRVRLRWGSTEAFF

V: TRBV6-4
D: TRBD2
size: .
CDR3: CASSREGTDTQYF

V: TRBV7-9
D: TRBD2
size: once
CDR3: CASSFVPSGDTDTQYF

V: TRBV18
D: .
size: few
CDR3: CASSPGLETQYF

V: TRBV28
D: .
size: few
CDR3: CATHLYSPPGYTF

V: TRBV30
D: TRBD1
size: .
CDR3: CAWSGGQGDGYTF

V: TRBV5-1
D: TRBD2
size: few
CDR3: CASSLGSGRSTGELFF

V: TRBV28
D: .
size: .
CDR3: CASSTGLGQYF

V: TRBV7-3
D: TRBD2
size: .
CDR3: CASSSTSGILNEQFF

V: TRBV19
D: TRBD2
size: .
CDR3: CASRTSGSNGEQYF

V: TRBV4-3
D: .
size: .
CDR3: CASSQGPGGENTEAFF

V: TRBV19
D: .
size: .
CDR3: CASSALQGPYEQYF